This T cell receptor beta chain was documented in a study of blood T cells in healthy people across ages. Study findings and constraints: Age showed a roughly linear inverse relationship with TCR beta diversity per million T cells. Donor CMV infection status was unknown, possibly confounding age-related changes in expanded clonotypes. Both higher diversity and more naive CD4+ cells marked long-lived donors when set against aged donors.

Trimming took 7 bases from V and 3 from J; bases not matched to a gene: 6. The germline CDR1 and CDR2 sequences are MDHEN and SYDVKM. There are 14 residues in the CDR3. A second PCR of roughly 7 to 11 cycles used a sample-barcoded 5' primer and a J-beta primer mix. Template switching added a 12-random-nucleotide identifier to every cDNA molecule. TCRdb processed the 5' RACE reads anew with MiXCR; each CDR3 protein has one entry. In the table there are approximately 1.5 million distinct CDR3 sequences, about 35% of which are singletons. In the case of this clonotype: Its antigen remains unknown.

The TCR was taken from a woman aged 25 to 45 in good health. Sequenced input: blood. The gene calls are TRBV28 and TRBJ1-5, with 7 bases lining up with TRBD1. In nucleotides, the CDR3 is TGTGCCAGCATGTGGGGACAGACCAATCAGCCCCAGCATTTT. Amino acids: CASMWGQTNQPQHF.